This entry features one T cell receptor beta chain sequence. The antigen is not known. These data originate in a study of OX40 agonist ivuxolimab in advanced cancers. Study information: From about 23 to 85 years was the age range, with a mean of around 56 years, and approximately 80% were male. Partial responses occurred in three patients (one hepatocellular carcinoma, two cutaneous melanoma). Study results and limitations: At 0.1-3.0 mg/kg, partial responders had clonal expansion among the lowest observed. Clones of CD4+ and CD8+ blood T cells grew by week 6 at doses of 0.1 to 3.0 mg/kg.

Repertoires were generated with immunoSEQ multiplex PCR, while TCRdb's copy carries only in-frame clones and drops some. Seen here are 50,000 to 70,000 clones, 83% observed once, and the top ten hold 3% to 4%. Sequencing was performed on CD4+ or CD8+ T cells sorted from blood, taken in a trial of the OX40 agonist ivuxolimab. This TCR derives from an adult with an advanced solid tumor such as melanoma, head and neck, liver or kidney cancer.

CDR3 DNA sequence: TGTGCCAGCAGTTCGCCCAGCGGGGGAAATTACGAGCAGTACTTC. Protein: CASSSPSGGNYEQYF. The chain recombines TRBV28 with TRBJ2-7; 8 positions agree with TRBD2. Germline trimming cut 4 bases from V and 4 bases from J; bases unmatched to any gene: 9. The germline V gene encodes CDR1 MDHEN and CDR2 SYDVKM. This CDR3 has 15 amino acids. Supplemented by reference TRBV28 and TRBJ2-7, the full variable domain reads DVKVTQSSRYLVKRTGEKVFLECVQDMDHENMFWYRQDPGLGLRLIYFSYDVKMKEKGDIPEGYSVSREKKERFSLILESASTNQTSMYLCASSSPSGGNYEQYFGPGTRLTVT.